This T cell receptor (beta chain) was sequenced for a study of cytomegalovirus exposure and HLA in healthy donors. Both 60 Vbeta primers and 13 Jbeta primers went into the PCR. Assay used: immunoSEQ multiplex PCR; TCRdb lists only in-frame clones, some missing. The table includes over 150,000 clones, roughly 79% detected once. From germline, CDR1 is SGHDT and CDR2 YYEEEE. CDR3 size: 16 residues. Trimming took 0 bases from V and 4 from J, leaving 16 bases between them. This clone was seen a single time. Sample: PBMCs. This TCR came from a woman in her 50s in good health and CMV-seropositive. This chain joins TRBV5-6 and TRBJ1-2; D not resolved. The CDR3 coding sequence is TGTGCCAGCAGCTTGGAAACAGCCTTGAGCCTCTATGGCTACACCTTC. This sequence encodes CASSLETALSLYGYTF.